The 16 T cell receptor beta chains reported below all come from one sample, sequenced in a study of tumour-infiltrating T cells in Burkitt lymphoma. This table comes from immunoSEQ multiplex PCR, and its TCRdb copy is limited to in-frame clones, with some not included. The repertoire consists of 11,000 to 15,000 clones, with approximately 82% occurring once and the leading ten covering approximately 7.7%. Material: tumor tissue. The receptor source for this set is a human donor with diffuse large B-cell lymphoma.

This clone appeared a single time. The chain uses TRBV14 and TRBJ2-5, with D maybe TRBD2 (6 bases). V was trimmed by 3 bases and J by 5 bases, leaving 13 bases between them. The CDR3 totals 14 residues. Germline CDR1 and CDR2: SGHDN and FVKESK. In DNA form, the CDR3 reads TGTGCCAGCAGCCACCCCAGTGGAGGGGAGACCCAGTACTTC. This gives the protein CASSHPSGGETQYF.

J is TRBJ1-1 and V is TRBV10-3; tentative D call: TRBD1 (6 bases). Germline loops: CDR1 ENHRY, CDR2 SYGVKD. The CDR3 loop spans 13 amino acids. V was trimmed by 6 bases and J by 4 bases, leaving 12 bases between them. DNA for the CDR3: TGTGCCATCAGGCGGACAGCGGGCACTGAAGCTTTCTTT. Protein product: CAIRRTAGTEAFF.

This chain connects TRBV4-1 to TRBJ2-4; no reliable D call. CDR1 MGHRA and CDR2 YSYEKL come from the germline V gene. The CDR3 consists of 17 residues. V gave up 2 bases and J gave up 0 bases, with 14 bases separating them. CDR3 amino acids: CASSQPTAKLAKNIQYF. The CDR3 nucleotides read TGCGCCAGCAGCCAACCTACAGCCAAGCTAGCCAAAAACATTCAGTACTTC.

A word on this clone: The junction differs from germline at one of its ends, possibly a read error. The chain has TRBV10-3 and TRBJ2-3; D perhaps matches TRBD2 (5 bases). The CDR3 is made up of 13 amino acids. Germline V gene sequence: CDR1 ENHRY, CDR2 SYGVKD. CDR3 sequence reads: CATSRGLTDTQYF. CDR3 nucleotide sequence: TGTGCCACCAGTCGCGGGCTGACAGATACGCAGTATTTT.

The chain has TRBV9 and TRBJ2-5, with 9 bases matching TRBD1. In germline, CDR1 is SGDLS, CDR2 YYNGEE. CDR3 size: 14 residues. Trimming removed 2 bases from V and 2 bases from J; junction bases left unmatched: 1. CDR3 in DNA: TGTGCCAGCAGCGTCGGACAGGGGCAAGAGACCCAGTACTTC. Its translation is CASSVGQGQETQYF.

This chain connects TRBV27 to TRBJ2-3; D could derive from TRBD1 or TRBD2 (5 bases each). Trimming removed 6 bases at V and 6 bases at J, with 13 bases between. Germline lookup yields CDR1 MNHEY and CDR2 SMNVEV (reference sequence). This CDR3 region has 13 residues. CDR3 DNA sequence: TGTGCCAGCAGCGAAACTTGGGGGGATACGCAGTATTTT. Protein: CASSETWGDTQYF.

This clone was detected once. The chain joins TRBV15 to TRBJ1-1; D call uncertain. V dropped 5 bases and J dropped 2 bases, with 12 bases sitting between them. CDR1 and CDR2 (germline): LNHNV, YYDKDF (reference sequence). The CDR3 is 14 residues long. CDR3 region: CATSAGQINTEAFF. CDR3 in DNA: TGTGCCACCAGCGCGGGTCAGATAAACACTGAAGCTTTCTTT.

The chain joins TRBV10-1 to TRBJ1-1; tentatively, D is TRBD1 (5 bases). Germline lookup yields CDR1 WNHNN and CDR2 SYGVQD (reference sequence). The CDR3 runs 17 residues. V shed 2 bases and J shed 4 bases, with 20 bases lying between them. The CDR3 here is CASSEGVMAGDSTEAFF. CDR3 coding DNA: TGCGCCAGCAGTGAGGGGGTAATGGCGGGGGATAGCACTGAAGCTTTCTTT.

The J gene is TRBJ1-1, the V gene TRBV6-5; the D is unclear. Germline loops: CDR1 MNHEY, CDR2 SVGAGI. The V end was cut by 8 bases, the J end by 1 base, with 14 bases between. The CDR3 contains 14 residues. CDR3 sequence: CASLPSLRNTEAFF. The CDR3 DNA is TGTGCCAGCCTCCCAAGCTTAAGGAACACTGAAGCTTTCTTT.

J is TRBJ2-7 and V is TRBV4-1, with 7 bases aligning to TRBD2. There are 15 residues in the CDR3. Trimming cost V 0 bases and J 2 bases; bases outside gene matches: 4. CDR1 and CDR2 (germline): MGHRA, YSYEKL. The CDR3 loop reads CASSQEERDPYEQYF. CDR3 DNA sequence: TGCGCCAGCAGCCAAGAAGAGCGGGATCCCTACGAGCAGTACTTC.

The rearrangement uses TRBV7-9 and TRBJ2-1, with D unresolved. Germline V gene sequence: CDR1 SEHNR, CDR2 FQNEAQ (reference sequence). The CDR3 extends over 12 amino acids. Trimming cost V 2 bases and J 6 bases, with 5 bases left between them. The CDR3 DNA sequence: TGTGCCAGCAGCTTACAGCGCAATGAGCAGTTCTTC. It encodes CASSLQRNEQFF. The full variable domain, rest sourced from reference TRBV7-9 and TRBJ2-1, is DTGVSQNPRHKITKRGQNVTFRCDPISEHNRLYWYRQTLGQGPEFLTYFQNEAQLEKSRLLSDRFSAERPKGSFSTLEIQRTEQGDSAMYLCASSLQRNEQFFGPGTRLTVL.

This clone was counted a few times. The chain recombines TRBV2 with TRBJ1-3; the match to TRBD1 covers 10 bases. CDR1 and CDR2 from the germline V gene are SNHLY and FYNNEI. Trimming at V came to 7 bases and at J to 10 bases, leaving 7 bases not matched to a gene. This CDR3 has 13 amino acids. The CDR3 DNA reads TGTGCCAGCACCGGGACAGGGGTAAGGACCATATATTTT. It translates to CASTGTGVRTIYF.

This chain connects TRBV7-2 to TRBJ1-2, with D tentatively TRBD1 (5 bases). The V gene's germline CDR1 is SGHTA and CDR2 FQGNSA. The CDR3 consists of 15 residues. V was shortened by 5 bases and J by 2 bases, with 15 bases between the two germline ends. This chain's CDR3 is CASSHRWGTNYGYTF. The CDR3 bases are TGTGCCAGCAGCCACCGTTGGGGGACGAACTATGGCTACACCTTC.

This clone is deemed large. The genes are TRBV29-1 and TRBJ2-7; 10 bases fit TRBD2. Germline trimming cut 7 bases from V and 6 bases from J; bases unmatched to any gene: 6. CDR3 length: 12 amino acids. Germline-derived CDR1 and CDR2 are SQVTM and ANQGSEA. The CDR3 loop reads CSGASGSFEQYF. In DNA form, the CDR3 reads TGCAGCGGCGCTAGCGGGAGTTTCGAGCAGTACTTC.

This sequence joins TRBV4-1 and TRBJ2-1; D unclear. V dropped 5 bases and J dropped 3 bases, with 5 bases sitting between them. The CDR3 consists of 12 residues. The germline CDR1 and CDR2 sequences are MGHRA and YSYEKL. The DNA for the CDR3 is TGCGCCAGCAGCACACTCTACAATGAGCAGTTCTTC. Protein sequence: CASSTLYNEQFF.

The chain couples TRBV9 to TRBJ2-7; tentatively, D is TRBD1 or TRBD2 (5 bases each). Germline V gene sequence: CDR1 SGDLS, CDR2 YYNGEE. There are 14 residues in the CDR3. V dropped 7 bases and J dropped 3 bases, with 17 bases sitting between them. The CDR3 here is CASGPRDGLYEQYF. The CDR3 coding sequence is TGTGCCAGCGGGCCCCGGGACGGTCTCTACGAGCAGTACTTC.